A single sample is the source of the 14 T cell receptor beta chains below, sequenced in a study of control samples from healthy donors and cancer patients. Assay used: immunoSEQ multiplex PCR; TCRdb lists only in-frame clones, some missing. The sample comprises about 150,000 clones, 75% to 95% of which are singletons, and 2% to 2.5% rests with the top ten. Sequenced input: blood. Receptors were obtained from a woman in her thirties or forties in good health.

The rearrangement links TRBV4-1 to TRBJ2-3; maybe TRBD2 (5 bases). The CDR3 runs 17 residues. With 0 bases removed from V and 2 bases from J, the gap between germline ends came to 15 bases. The V gene's germline CDR1 is MGHRA and CDR2 YSYEKL. In DNA, the CDR3 is TGCGCCAGCAGCCAAGAAGGAGCCGGCGGGTTCACAGATACGCAGTATTTT. Translation: CASSQEGAGGFTDTQYF.

The chain links TRBV3-1 (or the pseudogene TRBV3-2) to TRBJ2-5, with D possibly matching TRBD2 (6 bases). V lost 6 bases and J 1 base, leaving 18 bases between the germline ends. CDR3 length equals 16 residues. Germline loops: CDR1 LGHDT, CDR2 YNNKEL (reference sequence). CDR3 DNA sequence: TGTGCCAGCAGGATTCGACGGGGGAGCCTCCAAGAGACCCAGTACTTC. It yields the protein CASRIRRGSLQETQYF.

The chain joins TRBV4-1 to TRBJ2-7; D possibly corresponds to TRBD2 (5 bases). CDR1 is MGHRA and CDR2 is YSYEKL in the germline V gene. CDR3 length: 14 residues. Trimming left V 0 bases short and J 6 bases short, with 12 bases between. CDR3 region: CASSQEDWSGEQYF. DNA for the CDR3: TGCGCCAGCAGCCAAGAGGACTGGTCGGGCGAGCAGTACTTC.

The chain couples TRBV6-5 to TRBJ1-3, with TRBD1 matching over 7 bases. V gave up 7 bases and J gave up 0 bases; unmatched junction bases: 6. The CDR3 contains 15 residues. The germline gives CDR1 MNHEY, CDR2 SVGAGI. In DNA form, the CDR3 reads TGTGCCAGCACCCTGACAGGGAACTCTGGAAACACCATATATTTT. Protein sequence: CASTLTGNSGNTIYF.

This clone was detected only a few times. The chain's CDR3 is CASSPPGDYEQYF. CDR3 coding DNA: TGTGCCAGCAGCCCCCCTGGGGACTACGAGCAGTACTTC. V and J are TRBV6-6 and TRBJ2-7; D is undetermined. Trimming left V 6 bases short and J 3 bases short, with 12 bases between. The CDR3 is made up of 13 amino acids. Germline assignment: CDR1 MNHNY and CDR2 SVGAGI (reference sequence).

This clone was recorded a few times. The CDR3 sequence: CASREGQRKNTGELFF. The CDR3, as DNA: TGTGCCAGTAGAGAGGGGCAGCGTAAGAACACCGGGGAGCTGTTTTTT. The rearrangement joins TRBV19 to TRBJ2-2, with D perhaps assigned TRBD1 or TRBD2 (5 bases each). V was trimmed by 6 bases and J by 1 base, leaving 15 bases between them. This CDR3 is 16 amino acids long. Germline CDR1 and CDR2: LNHDA and SQIVND (reference sequence). The whole variable domain, filled in from reference TRBV19 and TRBJ2-2, reads DGGITQSPKYLFRKEGQNVTLSCEQNLNHDAMYWYRQDPGQGLRLIYYSQIVNDFQKGDIAEGYSVSREKKESFPLTVTSAQKNPTAFYLCASREGQRKNTGELFFGEGSRLTVL.

This chain uses TRBV19 with TRBJ2-2; no clear D gene. CDR1 is LNHDA and CDR2 is SQIVND in the germline V gene (reference sequence). Trimming shortened V by 1 base and J by 5 bases, and 8 bases separated the two germline ends. The CDR3 runs to 14 residues. CDR3 region: CASSIAAGTGELFF. DNA for the CDR3: TGTGCCAGTAGTATAGCGGCCGGGACCGGGGAGCTGTTTTTT. Using reference TRBV19 and TRBJ2-2 for the parts outside the CDR3, the full variable domain is DGGITQSPKYLFRKEGQNVTLSCEQNLNHDAMYWYRQDPGQGLRLIYYSQIVNDFQKGDIAEGYSVSREKKESFPLTVTSAQKNPTAFYLCASSIAAGTGELFFGEGSRLTVL.

The chain has TRBV19 and TRBJ1-2, with TRBD1 matching over 7 bases. Germline V lookup: CDR1 LNHDA, CDR2 SQIVND (reference sequence). The CDR3 covers 14 residues. Trimming cost V 3 bases and J 3 bases; bases outside gene matches: 4. DNA for the CDR3: TGTGCCAGTAGTATCCGACAGGGTCACTATGGCTACACCTTC. This encodes CASSIRQGHYGYTF.

V and J are TRBV15 and TRBJ2-7; D is possibly TRBD1 or TRBD2 (5 bases each). Per the germline V gene, CDR1 is LNHNV and CDR2 is YYDKDF (reference sequence). The CDR3 has 14 amino acids. Trimming removed 0 bases from V and 5 bases from J, with 11 bases in between. CDR3 residues: CATSRDLGDHEQYF. The CDR3 nucleotides read TGTGCCACCAGCAGAGATCTAGGGGACCACGAGCAGTACTTC.

The rearrangement links TRBV18 to TRBJ2-5, with TRBD1 matching 9 bases. Germline CDR1 KGHSH, CDR2 LQKENI. CDR3 length equals 13 residues. Unmatched junction bases numbered 1, after V lost 4 bases and J lost 4 bases. CDR3 loop: CASSQGQGETQYF. The CDR3 bases are TGTGCCAGCTCACAGGGACAGGGAGAGACCCAGTACTTC.

This chain uses TRBV12-5 with TRBJ1-5, with 8 positions matching TRBD1. The germline CDR1 and CDR2 sequences are LGHNT and FRNRAP. Trimming took 0 bases from V and 6 from J; bases not matched to a gene: 7. This CDR3 comprises 16 residues. The CDR3 nucleotides read TGTGCTAGTGGTTTGGTATATGAGACAGGGGTTCAGCCCCAGCATTTT. Translating it yields CASGLVYETGVQPQHF.

J is TRBJ1-6 and V is TRBV5-1; possibly TRBD1 for D (5 bases). Trimming removed 0 bases at V and 7 bases at J, with 8 bases between. This CDR3 has 14 amino acids. The germline V gene encodes CDR1 SGHRS and CDR2 YFSETQ. The CDR3 is CASSLGGDNSPLHF. The CDR3 nucleotides read TGCGCCAGCAGCTTGGGAGGGGACAATTCACCCCTCCACTTT.

The CDR3 nucleotides read TGTGCCAGTAGTCTCGAATTGAACACTGAAGCTTTCTTT. It yields the protein CASSLELNTEAFF. The rearrangement links TRBV19 to TRBJ1-1; D is undetermined. Germline V gives CDR1 LNHDA, CDR2 SQIVND (reference sequence). The CDR3 contains 13 residues. Trimming shortened V by 5 bases and J by 0 bases, and 7 bases separated the two germline ends.

The V and J genes are TRBV28 and TRBJ2-7, with a weak D call TRBD1 (5 bases). V was pared by 2 bases and J by 6 bases, with 11 bases between. CDR1 and CDR2 (germline): MDHEN, SYDVKM. CDR3 length equals 13 residues. DNA for the CDR3: TGTGCCAGCAGTTTACTACAGGCGAGCGAGCAGTACTTC. Residues: CASSLLQASEQYF.